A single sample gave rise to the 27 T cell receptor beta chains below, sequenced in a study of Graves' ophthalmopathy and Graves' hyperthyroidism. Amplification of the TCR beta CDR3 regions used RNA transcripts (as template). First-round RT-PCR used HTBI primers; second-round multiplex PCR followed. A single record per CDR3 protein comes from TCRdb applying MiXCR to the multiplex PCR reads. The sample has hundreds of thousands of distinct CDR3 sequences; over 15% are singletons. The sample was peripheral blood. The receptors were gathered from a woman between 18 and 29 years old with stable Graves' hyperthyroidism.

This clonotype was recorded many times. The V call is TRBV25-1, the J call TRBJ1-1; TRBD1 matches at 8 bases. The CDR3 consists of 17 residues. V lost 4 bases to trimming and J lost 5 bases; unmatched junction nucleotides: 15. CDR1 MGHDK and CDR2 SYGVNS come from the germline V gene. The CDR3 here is CASSAAAGQVGVTEAFF. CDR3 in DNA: TGTGCCAGCAGTGCCGCCGCGGGACAGGTCGGGGTTACTGAAGCTTTCTTT.

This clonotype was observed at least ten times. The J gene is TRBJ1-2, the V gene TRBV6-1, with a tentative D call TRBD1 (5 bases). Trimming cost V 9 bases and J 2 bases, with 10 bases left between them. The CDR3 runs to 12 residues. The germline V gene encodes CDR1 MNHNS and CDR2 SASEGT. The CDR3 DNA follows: TGTGCCAGATGGGACGGCAACTATGGCTACACCTTC. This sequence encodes CARWDGNYGYTF.

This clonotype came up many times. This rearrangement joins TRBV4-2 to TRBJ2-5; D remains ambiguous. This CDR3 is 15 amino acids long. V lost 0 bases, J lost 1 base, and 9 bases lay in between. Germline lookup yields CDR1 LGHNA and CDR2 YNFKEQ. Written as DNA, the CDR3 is TGTGCCAGCAGCCAAGATTCGGGCATCCAAGAGACCCAGTACTTC. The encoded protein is CASSQDSGIQETQYF.

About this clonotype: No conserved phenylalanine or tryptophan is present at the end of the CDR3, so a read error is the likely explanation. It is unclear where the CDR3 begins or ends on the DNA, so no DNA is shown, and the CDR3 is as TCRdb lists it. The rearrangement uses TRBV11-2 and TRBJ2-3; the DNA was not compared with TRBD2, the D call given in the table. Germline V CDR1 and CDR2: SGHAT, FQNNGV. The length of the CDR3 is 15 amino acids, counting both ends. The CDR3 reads CASSWEDSSTDTQYC.

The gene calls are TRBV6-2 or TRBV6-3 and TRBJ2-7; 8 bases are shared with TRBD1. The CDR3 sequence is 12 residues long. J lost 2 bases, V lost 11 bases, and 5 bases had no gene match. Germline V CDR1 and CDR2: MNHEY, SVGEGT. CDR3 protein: CAHGQGPYEQYF. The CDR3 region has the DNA TGTGCCCACGGACAGGGACCCTACGAGCAGTACTTC.

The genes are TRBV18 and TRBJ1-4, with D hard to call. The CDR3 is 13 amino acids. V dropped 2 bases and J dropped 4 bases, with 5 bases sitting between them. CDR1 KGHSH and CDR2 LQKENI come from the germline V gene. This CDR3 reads CASSPGGNEKLFF. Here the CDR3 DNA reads TGTGCCAGCTCACCAGGAGGTAATGAAAAACTGTTTTTT.

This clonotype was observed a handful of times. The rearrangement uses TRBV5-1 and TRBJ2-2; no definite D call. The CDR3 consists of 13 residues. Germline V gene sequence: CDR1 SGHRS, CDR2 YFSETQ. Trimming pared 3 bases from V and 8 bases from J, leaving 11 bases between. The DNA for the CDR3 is TGCGCCAGCAGCTCGGATATAGGTGGGGAGCTGTTTTTT. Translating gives CASSSDIGGELFF.

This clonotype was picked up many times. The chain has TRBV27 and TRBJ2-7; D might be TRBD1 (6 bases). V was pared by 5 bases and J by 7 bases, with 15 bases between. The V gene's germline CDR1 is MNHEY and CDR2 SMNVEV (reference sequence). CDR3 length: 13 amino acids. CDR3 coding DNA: TGTGCCAGCAGTATCACAGGGCGTGTAGAGCAGTACTTC. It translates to CASSITGRVEQYF.

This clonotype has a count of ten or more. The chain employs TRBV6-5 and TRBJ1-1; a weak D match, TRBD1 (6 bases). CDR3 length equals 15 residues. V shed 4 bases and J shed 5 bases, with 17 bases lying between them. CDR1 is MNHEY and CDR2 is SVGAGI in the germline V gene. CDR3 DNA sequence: TGTGCCAGCAGTTTCCGGGACACCACGTGGACTGAAGCTTTCTTT. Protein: CASSFRDTTWTEAFF.

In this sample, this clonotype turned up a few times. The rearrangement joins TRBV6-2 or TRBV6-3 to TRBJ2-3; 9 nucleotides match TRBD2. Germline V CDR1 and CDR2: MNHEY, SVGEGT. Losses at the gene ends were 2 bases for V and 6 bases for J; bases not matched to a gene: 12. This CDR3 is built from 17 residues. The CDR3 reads CASSYRIAGASKDTQYF. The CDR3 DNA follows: TGTGCCAGCAGTTACAGAATAGCGGGGGCGTCCAAGGATACGCAGTATTTT.

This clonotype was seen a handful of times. The CDR3, as DNA: TGCAGTGTCGGGTCTGGAAACACCATATATTTT. This sequence encodes CSVGSGNTIYF. The V and J genes are TRBV20-1 and TRBJ1-3; D remains unclear. The CDR3 is made up of 11 amino acids. V was clipped by 7 bases and J by 1 base, with 5 bases between them. Germline V gene lookup returns CDR1 DFQATT and CDR2 SNEGSKA (reference sequence).

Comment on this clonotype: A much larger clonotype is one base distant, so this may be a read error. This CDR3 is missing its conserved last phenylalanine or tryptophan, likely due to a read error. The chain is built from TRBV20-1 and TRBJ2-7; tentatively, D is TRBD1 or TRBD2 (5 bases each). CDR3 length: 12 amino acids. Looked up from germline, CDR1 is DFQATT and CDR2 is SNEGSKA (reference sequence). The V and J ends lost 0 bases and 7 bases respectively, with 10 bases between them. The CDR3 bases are TGCAGTGCTAGAGAGGGGCCGGGGGAGCAGTACTAC. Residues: CSAREGPGEQYY.

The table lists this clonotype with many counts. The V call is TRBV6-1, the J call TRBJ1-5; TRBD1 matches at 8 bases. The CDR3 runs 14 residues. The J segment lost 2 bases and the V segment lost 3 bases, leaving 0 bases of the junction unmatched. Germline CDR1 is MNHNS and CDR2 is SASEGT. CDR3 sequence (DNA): TGTGCCAGCAGTGAGGGACAGGGCAATCAGCCCCAGCATTTT. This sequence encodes CASSEGQGNQPQHF.

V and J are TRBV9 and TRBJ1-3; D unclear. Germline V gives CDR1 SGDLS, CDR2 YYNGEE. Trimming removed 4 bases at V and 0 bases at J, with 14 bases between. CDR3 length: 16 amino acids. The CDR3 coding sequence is TGTGCCAGCAGCCCCACCGCGGTACTCTCTGGAAACACCATATATTTT. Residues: CASSPTAVLSGNTIYF.

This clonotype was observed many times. CDR3 region: CASSSAGQGNTEAFF. CDR3 nucleotides: TGTGCCAGCAGTTCCGCGGGACAGGGGAACACTGAAGCTTTCTTT. The chain employs TRBV12-3 or TRBV12-4 and TRBJ1-1, with 9 positions matching TRBD1. V gave up 4 bases and J gave up 1 base; unmatched junction bases: 4. The length of the CDR3 is 15 residues.

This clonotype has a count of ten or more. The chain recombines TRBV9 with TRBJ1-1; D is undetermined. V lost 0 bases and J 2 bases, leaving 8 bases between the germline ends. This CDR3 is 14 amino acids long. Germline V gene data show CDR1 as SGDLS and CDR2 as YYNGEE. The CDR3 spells CASSVGRVNTEAFF. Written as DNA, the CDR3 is TGTGCCAGCAGCGTAGGTAGGGTTAACACTGAAGCTTTCTTT.

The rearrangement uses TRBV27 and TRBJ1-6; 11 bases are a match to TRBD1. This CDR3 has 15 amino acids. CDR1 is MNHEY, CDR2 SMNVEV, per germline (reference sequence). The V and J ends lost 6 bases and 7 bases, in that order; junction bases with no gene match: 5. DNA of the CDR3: TGTGCCAGCAGAGGACAGGGGGCGCGGAATTCACCCCTCCACTTT. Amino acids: CASRGQGARNSPLHF.

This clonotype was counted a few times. In DNA form, the CDR3 reads TGCGCCAGCAGCTCAAGCGGGGGGCCGTCCGGGGAGCTGTTTTTT. Its translation: CASSSSGGPSGELFF. J is TRBJ2-2 and V is TRBV5-1, with 9 positions matching TRBD2. After removal of 3 bases from V and 6 bases from J, the junction contained 6 bases not matched to a gene. This CDR3 has 15 residues. Germline CDR1 reads SGHRS; CDR2 reads YFSETQ.

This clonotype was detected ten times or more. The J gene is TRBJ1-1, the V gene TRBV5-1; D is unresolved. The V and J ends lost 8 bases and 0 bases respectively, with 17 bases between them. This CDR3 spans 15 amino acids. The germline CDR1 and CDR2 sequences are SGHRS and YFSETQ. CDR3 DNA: TGCGCCAGTACGACGGACCAAATGATGAACACTGAAGCTTTCTTT. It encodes CASTTDQMMNTEAFF.

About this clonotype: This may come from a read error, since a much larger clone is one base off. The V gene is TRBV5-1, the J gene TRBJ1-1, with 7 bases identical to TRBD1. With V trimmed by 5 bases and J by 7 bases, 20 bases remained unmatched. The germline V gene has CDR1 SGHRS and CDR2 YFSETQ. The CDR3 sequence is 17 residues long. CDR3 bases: TGCGCCAGCAGAGCTACCGGGACAGTGATCCTCAGCGGTGAAGCTTTCTTT. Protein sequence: CASRATGTVILSGEAFF.

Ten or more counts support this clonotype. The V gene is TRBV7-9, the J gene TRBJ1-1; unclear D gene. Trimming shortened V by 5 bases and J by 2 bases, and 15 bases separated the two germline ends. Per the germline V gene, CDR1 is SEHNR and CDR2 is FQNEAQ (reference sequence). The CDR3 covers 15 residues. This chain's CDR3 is CASSPLPARNTEAFF. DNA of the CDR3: TGTGCCAGCAGCCCTCTCCCGGCGCGTAACACTGAAGCTTTCTTT.

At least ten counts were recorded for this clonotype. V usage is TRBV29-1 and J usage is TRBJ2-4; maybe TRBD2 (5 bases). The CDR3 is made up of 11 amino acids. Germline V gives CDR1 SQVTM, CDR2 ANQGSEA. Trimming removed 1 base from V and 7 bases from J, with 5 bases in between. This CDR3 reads CSVEAGNIQYF. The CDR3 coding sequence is TGCAGCGTTGAAGCGGGGAACATTCAGTACTTC.

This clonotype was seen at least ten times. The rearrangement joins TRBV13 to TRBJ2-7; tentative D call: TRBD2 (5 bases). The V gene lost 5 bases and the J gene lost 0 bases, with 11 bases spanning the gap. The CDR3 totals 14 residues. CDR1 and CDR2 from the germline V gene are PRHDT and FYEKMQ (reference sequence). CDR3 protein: CASSSRGFSYEQYF. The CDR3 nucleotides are TGTGCCAGCAGCAGCCGGGGTTTCTCCTACGAGCAGTACTTC.

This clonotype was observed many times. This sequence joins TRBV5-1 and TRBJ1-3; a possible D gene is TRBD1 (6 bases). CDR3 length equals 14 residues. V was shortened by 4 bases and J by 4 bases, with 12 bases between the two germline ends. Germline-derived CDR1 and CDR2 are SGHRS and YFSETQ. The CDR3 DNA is TGCGCCAGCAGCCCCACAGGGTCGGGAAACACCATATATTTT. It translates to CASSPTGSGNTIYF.

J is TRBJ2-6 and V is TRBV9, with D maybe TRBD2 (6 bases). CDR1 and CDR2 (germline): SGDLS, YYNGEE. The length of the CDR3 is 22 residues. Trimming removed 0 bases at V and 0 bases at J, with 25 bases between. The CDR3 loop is CASSVDPGGTGPPRSGANVLTF. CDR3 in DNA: TGTGCCAGCAGCGTAGACCCCGGGGGTACAGGACCCCCACGCTCTGGGGCCAACGTCCTGACTTTC.

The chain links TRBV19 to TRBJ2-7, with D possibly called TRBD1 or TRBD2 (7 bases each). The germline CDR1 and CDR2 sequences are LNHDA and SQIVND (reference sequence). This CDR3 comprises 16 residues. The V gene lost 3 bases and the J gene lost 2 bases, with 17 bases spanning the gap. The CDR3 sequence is CASSMLGRGQPYEQYF. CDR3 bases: TGTGCCAGTAGTATGCTGGGGAGGGGGCAACCCTACGAGCAGTACTTC.

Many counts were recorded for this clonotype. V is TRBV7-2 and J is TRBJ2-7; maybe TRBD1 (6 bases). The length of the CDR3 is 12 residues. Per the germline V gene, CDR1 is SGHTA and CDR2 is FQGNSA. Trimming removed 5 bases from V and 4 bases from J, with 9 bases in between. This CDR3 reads CASSQGRYEQYF. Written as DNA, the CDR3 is TGTGCCAGCAGCCAGGGGCGTTACGAGCAGTACTTC.